These 27 T cell receptor beta chains share one sample of origin, sequenced in a study of blood T cell repertoires in COVID-19. Only in-frame clones appear in the TCRdb table, and some are missing; sequencing was by immunoSEQ multiplex PCR. This table has 650,000 to 800,000 clones, 85% to 90% appearing once. The sequenced material came from peripheral blood. These receptors were obtained from a young woman with acute or convalescent COVID-19.

This chain joins TRBV7-8 and TRBJ1-1; D is perhaps TRBD1 (5 bases). The CDR3 spans 13 residues. The V and J ends lost 5 bases and 8 bases respectively, with 15 bases between them. Germline-derived CDR1 and CDR2 are SGHVS and FQNEAQ. CDR3 loop: CASSQEPGREAFF. CDR3 in DNA: TGTGCCAGCAGCCAAGAGCCAGGGCGAGAAGCTTTCTTT.

This chain joins TRBV10-3 and TRBJ1-2, with 7 bases lining up with TRBD1. Trimming took 4 bases from V and 4 from J; bases not matched to a gene: 15. Germline CDR1 is ENHRY and CDR2 is SYGVKD. The CDR3 is made up of 17 amino acids. The CDR3 bases are TGTGCCATCAGTGGCTCGGGGTCCGGACAGGTATTCTATGGCTACACCTTC. This codes for CAISGSGSGQVFYGYTF.

This rearrangement joins TRBV6-2 or TRBV6-3 to TRBJ2-2, with TRBD1 identical over 9 bases. The ends lost 5 bases at V and 6 bases at J; junction bases unmatched: 13. The CDR3 is made up of 17 amino acids. The V gene's germline CDR1 is MNHEY and CDR2 SVGEGT. CDR3 sequence (DNA): TGTGCCAGCAGTAGGGGGGACCCGACAGGGGGACCCGGGGAGCTGTTTTTT. It is translated as CASSRGDPTGGPGELFF.

The V gene is TRBV19, the J gene TRBJ2-7; 7 nucleotides agree with TRBD2. In germline, CDR1 is LNHDA, CDR2 SQIVND (reference sequence). Trimming removed 6 bases from V and 9 bases from J; junction bases left unmatched: 5. This CDR3 is built from 11 residues. The CDR3 nucleotides read TGTGCCAGTAGCCGGGGACTAAGGCAGTACTTC. This sequence encodes CASSRGLRQYF.

The chain links TRBV12-5 to TRBJ1-1; D ambiguous. CDR3 size: 13 residues. The V and J ends lost 0 bases and 7 bases respectively, with 9 bases between them. From germline, CDR1 is LGHNT and CDR2 FRNRAP. Written as DNA, the CDR3 is TGTGCTAGTGGTTTGGTATTTCCAGGTGAAGCTTTCTTT. Its protein is CASGLVFPGEAFF.

This chain uses TRBV6-6 with TRBJ1-5; 9 bases line up with TRBD1. The germline CDR1 and CDR2 sequences are MNHNY and SVGAGI (reference sequence). The CDR3 runs 13 residues. V gave up 7 bases and J gave up 5 bases; unmatched junction bases: 3. The CDR3 bases are TGTGCCAGCAACACAGGGGGCTATCAGCCCCAGCATTTT. Translating it yields CASNTGGYQPQHF.

For the CDR3, the DNA is TGTGCCAGCAGCGTAGGGAGGGCAATGAACACTGAAGCTTTCTTT. The encoded protein is CASSVGRAMNTEAFF. The genes are TRBV9 and TRBJ1-1; D is unresolved. Germline assignment: CDR1 SGDLS and CDR2 YYNGEE. CDR3 length: 15 amino acids. V gave up 0 bases and J gave up 0 bases, with 9 bases separating them.

The chain employs TRBV23-1 and TRBJ1-1; 8 bases align to TRBD1. TRBV23-1 belongs to the ORF category, with a function that is uncertain. CDR3 length: 18 amino acids. V was pared by 2 bases and J by 0 bases, with 11 bases of the junction left unmatched. The CDR3 DNA sequence: TGCGCCAGCAGTCAACTCCGGACAGGGCGTCTGATGAACACTGAAGCTTTCTTT. Translating gives CASSQLRTGRLMNTEAFF.

V gene TRBV4-3 combines with J gene TRBJ2-7, with 9 bases identical to TRBD2. The CDR3 spans 15 residues. V was pared by 2 bases and J by 7 bases, with 9 bases of the junction left unmatched. The germline V gene encodes CDR1 LGHNA and CDR2 YSLEER. The CDR3 DNA reads as TGCGCCAGCAGCCAATTCGAGCGGGGGGTCTTTGAGCAGTACTTC. Protein product: CASSQFERGVFEQYF.

The chain employs TRBV30 and TRBJ1-2; unclear D gene. CDR1 and CDR2 (germline): GTSNPN, SVGIG (reference sequence). This CDR3 contains 14 residues. V lost 4 bases, J lost 5 bases, and 17 bases lay in between. The DNA of the CDR3 is TGTGCCTGGAAGGTGACGGTGGACTTATATGGCTACACCTTC. Protein sequence: CAWKVTVDLYGYTF. The complete variable domain, with remaining parts taken from reference TRBV30 and TRBJ1-2, reads SQTIHQWPATLVQPVGSPLSLECTVEGTSNPNLYWYRQAAGRGLQLLFYSVGIGQISSEVPQNLSASRPQDRQFILSSKKLLLSDSGFYLCAWKVTVDLYGYTFGSGTRLTVV.

V is TRBV12-5 and J is TRBJ1-6; 7 positions agree with TRBD1. The CDR3 is 12 residues long. Germline CDR1 LGHNT, CDR2 FRNRAP. V shed 4 bases and J 15 bases; nucleotides not matched to a gene: 6. CDR3 coding DNA: TGTGCTAGTGGTTCCCCGACAGGGCTCCTCCACTTT. It encodes CASGSPTGLLHF.

The chain is built from TRBV5-6 and TRBJ1-1, with D unclear. The CDR3 runs to 14 residues. Germline CDR1 is SGHDT and CDR2 is YYEEEE. Trimming pared 1 base from V and 11 bases from J, leaving 18 bases between. The CDR3, as DNA: TGTGCCAGCAGCTTGAACAGCCCCCTTGGGAGGGCTTTCTTT. It translates to CASSLNSPLGRAFF.

In its sample, this clone was seen a few times. The chain combines TRBV18 with TRBJ2-2; the match to TRBD2 covers 14 bases. Germline V lookup: CDR1 KGHSH, CDR2 LQKENI. The CDR3 length is 19 residues. With 1 base clipped from V and 3 bases from J, the junction kept 7 bases outside the gene matches. The CDR3 sequence is CASSPLRTSGGMDTGELFF. The CDR3 nucleotides read TGTGCCAGCTCACCACTCCGGACTAGCGGGGGGATGGACACCGGGGAGCTGTTTTTT. Together with reference TRBV18 and TRBJ2-2, the CDR3 gives the full variable domain: NAGVMQNPRHLVRRRGQEARLRCSPMKGHSHVYWYRQLPEEGLKFMVYLQKENIIDESGMPKERFSAEFPKEGPSILRIQQVVRGDSAAYFCASSPLRTSGGMDTGELFFGEGSRLTVL.

The J gene is TRBJ1-4, the V gene TRBV5-1; weak D call: TRBD1 (5 bases). The CDR3 is 17 residues long. V dropped 4 bases and J dropped 8 bases, with 24 bases sitting between them. Germline V gene data show CDR1 as SGHRS and CDR2 as YFSETQ. CDR3 amino acids: CASSNNTGGLVWEKLFF. The CDR3 DNA is TGCGCCAGCAGCAACAACACAGGAGGGTTGGTGTGGGAAAAACTGTTTTTT.

This rearrangement joins TRBV5-1 to TRBJ1-1; D call uncertain. CDR3 length: 14 amino acids. Germline CDR1 SGHRS, CDR2 YFSETQ. Trimming cost V 0 bases and J 3 bases, with 9 bases left between them. The CDR3 region has the DNA TGCGCCAGCAGCTTGGGCACCCAGGACACTGAAGCTTTCTTT. Protein sequence: CASSLGTQDTEAFF.

Note on this clone: Because it lacks the conserved phenylalanine or tryptophan at the end, this CDR3 is likely a read error. The DNA is left out, because the CDR3 cannot be placed on it with certainty; the CDR3 is given as TCRdb lists it. This chain joins TRBV20-1 and TRBJ1-2; the table's D call TRBD1 went unverified against the DNA. Counting both end residues, the CDR3 totals 8 amino acids. The V gene's germline CDR1 is DFQATT and CDR2 SNEGSKA (reference sequence). CDR3 loop: CSATKTGL.

The chain is built from TRBV19 and TRBJ1-4; 7 positions match TRBD1. Trimming took 4 bases from V and 4 from J; bases not matched to a gene: 6. Per the germline V gene, CDR1 is LNHDA and CDR2 is SQIVND (reference sequence). The CDR3 is 15 amino acids. CDR3 protein: CASSTRDSRNEKLFF. CDR3 coding DNA: TGTGCCAGTAGTACCCGGGACAGCCGTAATGAAAAACTGTTTTTT.

Details on this clone: At the DNA level, this CDR3 is encoded by other sequences in the same sample as well. The J gene is TRBJ1-3, the V gene TRBV25-1; a weak D match, TRBD1 (5 bases). The CDR3 has 14 residues. From germline, CDR1 is MGHDK and CDR2 SYGVNS. Deletions cut 3 bases from V and 1 base from J, with 7 bases between. The CDR3 DNA follows: TGTGCCAGCAGTGACAGGGTTTCTGGAAACACCATATATTTT. It encodes CASSDRVSGNTIYF.

V usage is TRBV2 and J usage is TRBJ2-7; D might be TRBD1 (6 bases). The germline gives CDR1 SNHLY, CDR2 FYNNEI. This CDR3 comprises 11 residues. V lost 6 bases, J lost 7 bases, and 10 bases lay in between. The CDR3 protein is CASRGGHEQYF. The CDR3 nucleotides read TGTGCCAGCAGAGGGGGACATGAGCAGTACTTC.

The chain recombines TRBV12-3 or TRBV12-4 with TRBJ1-1; D is uncertain. The CDR3 is made up of 11 amino acids. Trimming removed 2 bases at V and 7 bases at J, with 5 bases between. Here the CDR3 DNA reads TGTGCCAGCAGTTTATCGAGTGAAGCTTTCTTT. It codes for CASSLSSEAFF.

The rearrangement uses TRBV10-1 and TRBJ1-1; no firm D call. The CDR3 is made up of 15 amino acids. The V end was cut by 4 bases, the J end by 2 bases, with 14 bases between. Germline V gives CDR1 WNHNN, CDR2 SYGVQD (reference sequence). DNA of the CDR3: TGCGCCAGCAGTGGTCTAGGCCTTCACAACACTGAAGCTTTCTTT. Translated, it gives CASSGLGLHNTEAFF.

The rearrangement joins TRBV11-2 to TRBJ1-1, with D perhaps matching TRBD1 (5 bases). With 5 bases removed from V and 4 bases from J, the gap between germline ends came to 17 bases. The CDR3 spans 15 residues. The germline V gene has CDR1 SGHAT and CDR2 FQNNGV. CDR3 DNA sequence: TGTGCCAGCAGCCTTAGACACCTGGGGGGCACTGAAGCTTTCTTT. Translating gives CASSLRHLGGTEAFF. The full variable domain, completed using reference TRBV11-2 and TRBJ1-1, is EAGVAQSPRYKIIEKRQSVAFWCNPISGHATLYWYQQILGQGPKLLIQFQNNGVVDDSQLPKDRFSAERLKGVDSTLKIQPAKLEDSAVYLCASSLRHLGGTEAFFGQGTRLTVV.

J is TRBJ2-2 and V is TRBV7-9, with a tentative D call TRBD1 (5 bases). CDR1 and CDR2 (germline): SEHNR, FQNEAQ (reference sequence). V was cut by 6 bases and J by 8 bases, with 13 bases left in between. This CDR3 is 13 amino acids long. CDR3 nucleotide sequence: TGTGCCAGCAGTTGTCAGGGTTGTGGGGAGCTGTTTTTT. It translates to CASSCQGCGELFF.

The gene calls are TRBV5-1 and TRBJ1-1; tentative D call: TRBD1 (5 bases). V was cut by 0 bases and J by 3 bases, with 6 bases left in between. In germline, CDR1 is SGHRS, CDR2 YFSETQ. The CDR3 consists of 13 residues. In DNA form, the CDR3 reads TGCGCCAGCAGCTTGGCGACAGACACTGAAGCTTTCTTT. Protein product: CASSLATDTEAFF.

Notes on this clone: Other DNA sequences within the sample encode an identical CDR3. The rearrangement links TRBV18 to TRBJ1-2; D uncertain. CDR3 size: 13 residues. Trimming shortened V by 6 bases and J by 2 bases, and 10 bases separated the two germline ends. Per the germline V gene, CDR1 is KGHSH and CDR2 is LQKENI. CDR3 region: CASSPSGNYGYTF. The CDR3 nucleotides are TGTGCCAGCTCCCCCAGCGGGAACTATGGCTACACCTTC.

This clone was picked up one time. The chain is built from TRBV24-1 and TRBJ2-3; TRBD1 is a possible D gene (6 bases). CDR1 is KGHDR and CDR2 is SFDVKD in the germline V gene. V was shortened by 5 bases and J by 2 bases, with 16 bases between the two germline ends. The CDR3 extends over 16 amino acids. The CDR3 coding sequence is TGTGCCACCAGTGGGACACAGGGTTACGACACAGATACGCAGTATTTT. The encoded protein is CATSGTQGYDTDTQYF.

This chain connects TRBV6-6 to TRBJ1-5; D call uncertain. The CDR3 spans 11 residues. From germline, CDR1 is MNHNY and CDR2 SVGAGI (reference sequence). V lost 8 bases to trimming and J lost 7 bases, with 9 bases between them. The DNA of the CDR3 is TGTGCCAGCGCGGCCGCCCAGCCCCAGCATTTT. It codes for CASAAAQPQHF.